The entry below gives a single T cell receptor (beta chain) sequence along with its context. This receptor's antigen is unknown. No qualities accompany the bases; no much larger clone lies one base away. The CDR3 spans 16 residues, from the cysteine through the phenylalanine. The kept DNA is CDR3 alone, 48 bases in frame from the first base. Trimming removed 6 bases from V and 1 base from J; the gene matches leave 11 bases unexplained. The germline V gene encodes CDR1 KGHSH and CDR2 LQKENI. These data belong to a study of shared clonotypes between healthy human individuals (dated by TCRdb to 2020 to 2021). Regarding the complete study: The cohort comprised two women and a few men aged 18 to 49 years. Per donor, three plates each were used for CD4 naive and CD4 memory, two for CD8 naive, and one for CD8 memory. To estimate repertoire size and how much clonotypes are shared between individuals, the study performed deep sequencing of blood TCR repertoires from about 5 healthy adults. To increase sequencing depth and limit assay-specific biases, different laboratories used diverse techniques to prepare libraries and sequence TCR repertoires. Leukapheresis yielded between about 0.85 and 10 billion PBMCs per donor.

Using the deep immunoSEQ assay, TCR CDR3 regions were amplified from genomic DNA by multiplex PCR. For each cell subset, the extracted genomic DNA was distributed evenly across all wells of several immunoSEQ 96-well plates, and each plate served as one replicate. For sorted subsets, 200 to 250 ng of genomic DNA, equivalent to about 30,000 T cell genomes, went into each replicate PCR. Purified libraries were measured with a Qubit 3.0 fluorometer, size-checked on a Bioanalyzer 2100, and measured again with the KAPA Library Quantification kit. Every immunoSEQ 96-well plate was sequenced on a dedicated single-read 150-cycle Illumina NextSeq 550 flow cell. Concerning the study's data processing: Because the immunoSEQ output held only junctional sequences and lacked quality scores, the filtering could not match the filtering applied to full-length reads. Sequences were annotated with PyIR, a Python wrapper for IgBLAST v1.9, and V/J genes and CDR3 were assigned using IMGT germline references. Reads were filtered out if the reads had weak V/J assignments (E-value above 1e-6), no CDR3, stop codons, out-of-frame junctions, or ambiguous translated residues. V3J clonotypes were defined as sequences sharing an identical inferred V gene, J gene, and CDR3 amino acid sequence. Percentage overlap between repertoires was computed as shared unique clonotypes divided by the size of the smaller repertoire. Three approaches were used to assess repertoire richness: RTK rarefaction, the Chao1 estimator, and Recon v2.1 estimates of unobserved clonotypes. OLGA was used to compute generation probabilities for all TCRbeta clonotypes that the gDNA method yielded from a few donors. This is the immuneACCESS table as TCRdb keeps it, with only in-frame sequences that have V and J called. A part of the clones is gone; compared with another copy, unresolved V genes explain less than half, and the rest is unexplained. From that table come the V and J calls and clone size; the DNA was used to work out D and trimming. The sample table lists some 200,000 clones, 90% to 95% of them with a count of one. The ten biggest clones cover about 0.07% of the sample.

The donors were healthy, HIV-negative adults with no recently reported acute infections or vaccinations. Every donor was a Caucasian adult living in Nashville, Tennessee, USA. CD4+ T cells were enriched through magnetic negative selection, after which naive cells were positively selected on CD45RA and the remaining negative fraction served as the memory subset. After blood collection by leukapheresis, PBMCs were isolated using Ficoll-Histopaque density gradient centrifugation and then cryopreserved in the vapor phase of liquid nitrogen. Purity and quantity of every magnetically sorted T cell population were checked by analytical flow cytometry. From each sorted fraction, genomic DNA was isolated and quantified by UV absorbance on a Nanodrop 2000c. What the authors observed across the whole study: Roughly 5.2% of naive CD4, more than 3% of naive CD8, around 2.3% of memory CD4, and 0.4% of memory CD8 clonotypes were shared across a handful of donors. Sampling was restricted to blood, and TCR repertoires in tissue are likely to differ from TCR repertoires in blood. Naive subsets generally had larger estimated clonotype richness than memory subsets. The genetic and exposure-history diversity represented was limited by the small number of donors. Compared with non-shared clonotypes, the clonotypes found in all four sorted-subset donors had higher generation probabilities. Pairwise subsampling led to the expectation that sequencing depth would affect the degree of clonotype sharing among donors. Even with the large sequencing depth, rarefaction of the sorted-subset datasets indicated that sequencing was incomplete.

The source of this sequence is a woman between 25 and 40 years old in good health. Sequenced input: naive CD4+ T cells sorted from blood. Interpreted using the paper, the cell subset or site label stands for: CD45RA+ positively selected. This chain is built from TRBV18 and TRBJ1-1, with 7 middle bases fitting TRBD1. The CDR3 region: CASSPGQVIGNTEAFF. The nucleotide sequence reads TGTGCCAGCTCTCCTGGACAGGTAATAGGGAACACTGAAGCTTTCTTT.